The next 19 T cell receptor beta chains were all read from a single sample in a study of blood T cell repertoires in COVID-19. Data came from immunoSEQ multiplex PCR; TCRdb stores just in-frame clones and leaves some out. The repertoire includes 250,000 or so clones, 84% of them detected once, and 4% sits in the top ten. Sequencing input: peripheral blood. All receptors come from a man in his fifties or sixties with acute or convalescent COVID-19.

The chain links TRBV18 to TRBJ1-1; TRBD1 agrees at 9 bases. This CDR3 contains 15 residues. The V gene's germline CDR1 is KGHSH and CDR2 LQKENI. V shed 3 bases, J shed 0 bases, and the junction held 2 bases outside the gene matches. The CDR3 loop reads CASSPTGGLNTEAFF. Here the CDR3 DNA reads TGTGCCAGCTCACCGACAGGGGGGCTGAACACTGAAGCTTTCTTT. The whole variable domain, remainder taken from reference TRBV18 and TRBJ1-1, is NAGVMQNPRHLVRRRGQEARLRCSPMKGHSHVYWYRQLPEEGLKFMVYLQKENIIDESGMPKERFSAEFPKEGPSILRIQQVVRGDSAAYFCASSPTGGLNTEAFFGQGTRLTVV.

V is TRBV3-1 (or the pseudogene TRBV3-2) and J is TRBJ2-7; 8 bases map to TRBD1. Trimming took 1 base from V and 5 from J; bases not matched to a gene: 4. This CDR3 spans 14 amino acids. CDR1 LGHDT and CDR2 YNNKEL come from the germline V gene (reference sequence). The CDR3: CASSQGTGLNEQYF. CDR3 DNA sequence: TGTGCCAGCAGCCAAGGGACAGGGTTGAACGAGCAGTACTTC.

This clone occurred a few times. The rearrangement joins TRBV11-3 to TRBJ1-4; no firm D call. The V gene's germline CDR1 is SGHNT and CDR2 YENEEA. V lost 9 bases and J lost 7, with 18 bases in between. The CDR3 runs 14 residues. CDR3 sequence: CASSTTEEIEKLFF. Here the CDR3 DNA reads TGTGCCAGTTCCACTACGGAGGAGATTGAAAAACTGTTTTTT.

This clone was detected only a few times. The chain has TRBV6-2 or TRBV6-3 and TRBJ2-7; D call uncertain. Germline values: CDR1 MNHEY, CDR2 SVGEGT. V lost 6 bases to trimming and J lost 0 bases, with 12 bases between them. The CDR3 length is 14 residues. CDR3 residues: CASSIMRGSYEQYF. The CDR3 DNA follows: TGTGCCAGCAGCATAATGAGAGGCTCCTACGAGCAGTACTTC.

The rearrangement links TRBV2 to TRBJ1-1; TRBD1 might be the D (5 bases). Germline V gene lookup returns CDR1 SNHLY and CDR2 FYNNEI. The CDR3 runs to 14 residues. V was cut by 7 bases and J by 5 bases, with 17 bases left in between. CDR3 nucleotide sequence: TGTGCCAGCACCCCGGGACCTGGGGGGACTGAAGCTTTCTTT. It translates to CASTPGPGGTEAFF.

The chain employs TRBV11-3 and TRBJ2-5; D is unclear. Trimming pared 0 bases from V and 3 bases from J, leaving 20 bases between. The CDR3 length is 18 residues. Germline CDR1 reads SGHNT; CDR2 reads YENEEA. The CDR3 protein is CASSLDWVYSDTEETQYF. The CDR3 bases are TGTGCCAGCAGCTTAGATTGGGTTTATAGTGACACCGAAGAGACCCAGTACTTC.

This chain links TRBV2 with TRBJ1-6; possible D gene TRBD1, 5 bases. V gave up 6 bases and J gave up 8 bases, with 14 bases separating them. The germline CDR1 and CDR2 sequences are SNHLY and FYNNEI. This CDR3 region has 14 residues. CDR3 residues: CASSLTDKDSPLHF. The CDR3 DNA reads as TGTGCCAGCAGCTTGACAGATAAGGATTCACCCCTCCACTTT.

The rearrangement links TRBV27 to TRBJ2-2; tentative D call: TRBD1 (6 bases). V gave up 7 bases and J gave up 4 bases, with 22 bases separating them. The germline CDR1 and CDR2 sequences are MNHEY and SMNVEV (reference sequence). CDR3 size: 17 residues. The CDR3 spells CASTGRWAGAFTGELFF. For the CDR3, the DNA is TGTGCCAGCACGGGAAGGTGGGCAGGGGCTTTCACCGGGGAGCTGTTTTTT.

The CDR3 reads CAISPQGSIYEQYF. The CDR3 region has the DNA TGTGCCATCAGTCCCCAGGGGTCGATCTACGAGCAGTACTTC. J is TRBJ2-7 and V is TRBV10-3, with a tentative D call TRBD1 (6 bases). The CDR3 length is 14 residues. V lost 5 bases and J 3 bases, leaving 14 bases between the germline ends. Germline V gene data show CDR1 as ENHRY and CDR2 as SYGVKD.

This chain links TRBV9 with TRBJ2-7; possible D gene TRBD1, 6 bases. CDR1 and CDR2 from the germline V gene are SGDLS and YYNGEE. The CDR3 sequence is 14 residues long. V lost 0 bases to trimming and J lost 2 bases, with 9 bases between them. In DNA form, the CDR3 reads TGTGCCAGCAGCGTAGCAGGGGAACCCTACGAGCAGTACTTC. Residues: CASSVAGEPYEQYF.

The rearrangement joins TRBV7-8 to TRBJ1-1; perhaps TRBD1 as D (5 bases). The germline gives CDR1 SGHVS, CDR2 FQNEAQ. The CDR3 is made up of 15 amino acids. V gave up 0 bases and J gave up 0 bases, with 8 bases separating them. The CDR3 DNA is TGTGCCAGCAGCTTAGCTGGCAGGGTGAACACTGAAGCTTTCTTT. Translated: CASSLAGRVNTEAFF. The entire variable domain, with the rest obtained from reference TRBV7-8 and TRBJ1-1, is as follows: GAGVSQSPRYKVAKRGQDVALRCDPISGHVSLFWYQQALGQGPEFLTYFQNEAQLDKSGLPSDRFFAERPEGSVSTLKIQRTQQEDSAVYLCASSLAGRVNTEAFFGQGTRLTVV.

The chain is built from TRBV5-1 and TRBJ1-1, with 10 bases identical to TRBD1. Germline loops: CDR1 SGHRS, CDR2 YFSETQ. The CDR3 runs 15 residues. The junction had 2 bases not matched to a gene; V was cut back by 1 base and J by 2 bases. The CDR3 nucleotides are TGCGCCAGCAGCTTGTCGACAGGGGGCAACACTGAAGCTTTCTTT. Translating it yields CASSLSTGGNTEAFF.

The chain links TRBV3-1 (or the pseudogene TRBV3-2) to TRBJ1-2; 7 bases are shared with TRBD1. Trimming took 1 base from V and 4 from J; bases not matched to a gene: 9. This CDR3 contains 16 residues. Germline V gene sequence: CDR1 LGHDT, CDR2 YNNKEL (reference sequence). Here the CDR3 reads CASSQGEGGQSYGYTF. The CDR3 bases are TGTGCCAGCAGCCAAGGCGAAGGGGGACAGAGCTATGGCTACACCTTC.

This clone is a singleton in its sample. The chain is built from TRBV10-3 and TRBJ2-2; TRBD1 might be the D (5 bases). Per the germline V gene, CDR1 is ENHRY and CDR2 is SYGVKD. The CDR3 runs 15 residues. The ends were cut back, 9 bases at V and 0 bases at J, with 14 bases in the middle. The CDR3 bases are TGTGCCATAGCCTTTGGACACACGAACACCGGGGAGCTGTTTTTT. Its protein is CAIAFGHTNTGELFF.

The CDR3 is CASSYTFGSPTDTQYF. CDR3 bases: TGTGCCAGCAGTTATACCTTCGGGAGCCCCACAGATACGCAGTATTTT. The rearrangement joins TRBV6-2 or TRBV6-3 to TRBJ2-3; possible D gene TRBD2, 6 bases. V was trimmed by 3 bases and J by 2 bases, leaving 15 bases between them. Germline V lookup: CDR1 MNHEY, CDR2 SVGEGT. The CDR3 is 16 amino acids.

V usage is TRBV13 and J usage is TRBJ2-5, with 7 bases fitting TRBD2. Germline lookup yields CDR1 PRHDT and CDR2 FYEKMQ (reference sequence). The CDR3 length is 16 residues. V trimming: 5 bases; J trimming: 9 bases; junction bases outside the gene matches: 18. Here the CDR3 reads CASSDPGLVPGGAQYF. The DNA of the CDR3 is TGTGCCAGCAGCGACCCTGGACTAGTCCCCGGCGGGGCCCAGTACTTC.

The chain carries TRBV5-1 and TRBJ2-2, with 9 bases matching TRBD1. CDR3 length: 17 residues. Germline CDR1 and CDR2: SGHRS and YFSETQ. V shed 4 bases, J shed 8 bases, and the junction held 15 bases outside the gene matches. In nucleotides, the CDR3 is TGCGCCAGCAGCCCCTCCGGGACAGGGCTACTTACGGGGGAGCTGTTTTTT. This codes for CASSPSGTGLLTGELFF.

The table lists this clone with a count of one. The V and J genes are TRBV6-6 and TRBJ1-1; D gene uncertain. The CDR3 covers 12 residues. V was cut by 8 bases and J by 1 base, with 8 bases left in between. Germline V gene data show CDR1 as MNHNY and CDR2 as SVGAGI (reference sequence). CDR3 nucleotides: TGTGCCAGCGTTCGGGGGAACACTGAAGCTTTCTTT. Translated: CASVRGNTEAFF.

The chain combines TRBV4-1 with TRBJ1-3; D is possibly TRBD1 (5 bases). The CDR3 contains 15 residues. The V and J ends lost 5 bases and 0 bases respectively, with 11 bases between them. In germline, CDR1 is MGHRA, CDR2 YSYEKL. The CDR3: CASSGGVASGNTIYF. In DNA, the CDR3 is TGCGCCAGCAGCGGGGGGGTTGCCTCTGGAAACACCATATATTTT.